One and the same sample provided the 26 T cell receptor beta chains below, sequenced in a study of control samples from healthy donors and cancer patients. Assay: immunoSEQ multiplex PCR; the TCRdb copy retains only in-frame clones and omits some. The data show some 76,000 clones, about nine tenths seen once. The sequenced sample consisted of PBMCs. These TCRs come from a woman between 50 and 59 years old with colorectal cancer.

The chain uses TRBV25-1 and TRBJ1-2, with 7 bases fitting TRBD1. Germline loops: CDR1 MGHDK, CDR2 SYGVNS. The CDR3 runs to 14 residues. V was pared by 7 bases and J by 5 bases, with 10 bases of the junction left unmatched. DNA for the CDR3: TGTGCCAGCAAGCGGACAGGCTTTCGGTATGGCTACACCTTC. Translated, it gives CASKRTGFRYGYTF.

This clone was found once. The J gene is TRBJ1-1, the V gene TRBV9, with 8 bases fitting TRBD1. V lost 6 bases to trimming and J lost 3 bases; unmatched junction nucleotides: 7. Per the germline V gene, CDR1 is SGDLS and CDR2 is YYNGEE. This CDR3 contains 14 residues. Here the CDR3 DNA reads TGTGCCAGCACCCCAGGGGGCGGGGACACTGAAGCTTTCTTT. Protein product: CASTPGGGDTEAFF.

The CDR3 reads CASMLAGTEAFF. The CDR3 bases are TGTGCCAGTATGCTGGCAGGCACTGAAGCTTTCTTT. This chain connects TRBV19 to TRBJ1-1; D remains unclear. Germline CDR1 reads LNHDA; CDR2 reads SQIVND (reference sequence). Deletions cut 7 bases from V and 4 bases from J, with 10 bases between. CDR3 size: 12 residues.

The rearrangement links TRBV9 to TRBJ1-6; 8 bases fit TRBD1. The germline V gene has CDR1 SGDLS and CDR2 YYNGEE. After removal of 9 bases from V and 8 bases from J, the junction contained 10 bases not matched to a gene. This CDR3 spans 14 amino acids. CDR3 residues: CATGRGQGDSPLHF. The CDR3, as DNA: TGTGCCACCGGACGAGGACAGGGCGATTCACCCCTCCACTTT.

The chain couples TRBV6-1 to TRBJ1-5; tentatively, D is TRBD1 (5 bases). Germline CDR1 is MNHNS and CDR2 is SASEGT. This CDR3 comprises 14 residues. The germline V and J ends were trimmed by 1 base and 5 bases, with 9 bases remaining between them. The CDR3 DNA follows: TGTGCCAGCAGTGAAGGGGCAGGGCATCAGCCCCAGCATTTT. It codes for CASSEGAGHQPQHF.

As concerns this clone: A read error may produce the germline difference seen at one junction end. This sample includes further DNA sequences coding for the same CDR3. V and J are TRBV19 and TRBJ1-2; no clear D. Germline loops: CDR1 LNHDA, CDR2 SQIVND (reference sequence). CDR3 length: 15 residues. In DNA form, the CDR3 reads TGTGCCAGTAGTCCCTCCTCGGGCAGCCGTTATGGCTACACTTTC. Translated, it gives CASSPSSGSRYGYTF.

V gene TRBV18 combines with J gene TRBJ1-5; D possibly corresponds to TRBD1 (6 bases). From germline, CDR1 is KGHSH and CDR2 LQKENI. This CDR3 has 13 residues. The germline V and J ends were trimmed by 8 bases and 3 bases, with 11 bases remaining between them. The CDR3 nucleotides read TGTGCCAGCCGTGGACAGTACAATCAGCCCCAGCATTTT. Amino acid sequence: CASRGQYNQPQHF.

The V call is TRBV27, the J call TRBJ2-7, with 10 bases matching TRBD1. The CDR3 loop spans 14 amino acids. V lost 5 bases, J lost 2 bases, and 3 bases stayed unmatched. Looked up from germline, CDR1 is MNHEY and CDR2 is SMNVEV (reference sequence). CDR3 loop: CASSPGQGAYEQYV. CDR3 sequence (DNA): TGTGCCAGCAGTCCAGGACAGGGGGCCTACGAGCAGTACGTC.

The chain's CDR3 is CASSLGGTEQFF. DNA of the CDR3: TGCGCCAGCAGCTTGGGGGGGACAGAACAGTTCTTC. The rearrangement links TRBV5-1 to TRBJ2-1; 7 bases line up with TRBD1. The CDR3 sequence is 12 residues long. CDR1 SGHRS and CDR2 YFSETQ come from the germline V gene. V dropped 0 bases and J dropped 13; count of bases not matched to a gene: 4.

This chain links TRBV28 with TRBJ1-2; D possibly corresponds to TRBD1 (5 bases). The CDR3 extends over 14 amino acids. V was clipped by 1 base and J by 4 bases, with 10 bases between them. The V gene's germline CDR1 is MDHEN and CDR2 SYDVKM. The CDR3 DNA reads TGTGCCAGCAGTTTATCAGCAGGGCTCTATGGCTACACCTTC. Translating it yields CASSLSAGLYGYTF.

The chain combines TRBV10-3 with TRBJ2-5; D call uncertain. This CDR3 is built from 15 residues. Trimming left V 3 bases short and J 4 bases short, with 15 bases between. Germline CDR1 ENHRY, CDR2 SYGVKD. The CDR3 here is CAISDSGGERETQYF. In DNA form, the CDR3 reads TGTGCCATCAGTGATTCGGGTGGAGAAAGAGAGACCCAGTACTTC.

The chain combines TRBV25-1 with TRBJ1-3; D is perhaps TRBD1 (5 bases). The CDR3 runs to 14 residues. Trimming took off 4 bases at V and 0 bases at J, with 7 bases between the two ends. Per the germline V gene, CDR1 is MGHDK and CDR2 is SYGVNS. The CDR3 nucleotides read TGTGCCAGCAGTGGGGGGAGCTCTGGAAACACCATATATTTT. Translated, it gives CASSGGSSGNTIYF.

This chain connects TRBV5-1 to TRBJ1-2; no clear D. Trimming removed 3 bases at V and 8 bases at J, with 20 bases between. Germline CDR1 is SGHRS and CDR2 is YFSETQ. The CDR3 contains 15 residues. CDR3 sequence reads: CASSSRLEHGPGYTF. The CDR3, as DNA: TGCGCCAGCAGCTCGCGGTTGGAGCACGGGCCGGGCTACACCTTC.

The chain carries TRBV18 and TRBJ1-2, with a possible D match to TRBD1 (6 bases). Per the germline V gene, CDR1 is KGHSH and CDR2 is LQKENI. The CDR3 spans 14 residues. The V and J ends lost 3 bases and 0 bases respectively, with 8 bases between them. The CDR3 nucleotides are TGTGCCAGCTCACCCGGGGGCTCTAACTATGGCTACACCTTC. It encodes CASSPGGSNYGYTF.

The DNA of the CDR3 is TGTGCCAGCAGTGAGTCGGGAAGGGAGCCCCAGCATTTT. Protein sequence: CASSESGREPQHF. This chain connects TRBV6-1 to TRBJ1-5; D gene uncertain. CDR1 and CDR2 (germline): MNHNS, SASEGT. The V and J ends lost 3 bases and 8 bases respectively, with 11 bases between them. The CDR3 is 13 amino acids.

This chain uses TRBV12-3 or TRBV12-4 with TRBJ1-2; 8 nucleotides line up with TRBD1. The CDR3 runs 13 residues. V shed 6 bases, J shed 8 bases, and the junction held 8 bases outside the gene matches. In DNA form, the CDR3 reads TGTGCCAGCAGGTCCCCAGGGGGCGCGGGCTACACCTTC. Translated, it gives CASRSPGGAGYTF.

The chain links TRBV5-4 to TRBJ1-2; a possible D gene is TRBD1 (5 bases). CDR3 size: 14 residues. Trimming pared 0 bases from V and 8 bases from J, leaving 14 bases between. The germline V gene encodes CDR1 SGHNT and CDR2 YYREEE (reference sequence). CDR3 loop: CASSLALGVGGYTF. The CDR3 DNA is TGTGCCAGCAGCTTGGCGCTAGGGGTTGGCGGCTACACCTTC.

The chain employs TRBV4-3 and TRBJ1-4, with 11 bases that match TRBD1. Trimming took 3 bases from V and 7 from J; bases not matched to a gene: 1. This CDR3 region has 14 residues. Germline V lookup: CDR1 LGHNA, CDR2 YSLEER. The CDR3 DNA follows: TGCGCCAGCAGCCATGGGACAGGGGGTGAAAAACTGTTTTTT. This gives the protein CASSHGTGGEKLFF.

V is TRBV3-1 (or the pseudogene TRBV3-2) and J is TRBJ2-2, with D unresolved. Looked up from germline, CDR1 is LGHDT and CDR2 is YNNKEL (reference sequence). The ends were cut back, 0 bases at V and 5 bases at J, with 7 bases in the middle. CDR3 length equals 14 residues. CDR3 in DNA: TGTGCCAGCAGCCAAGACGCAGTTACCGGGGAGCTGTTTTTT. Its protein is CASSQDAVTGELFF.

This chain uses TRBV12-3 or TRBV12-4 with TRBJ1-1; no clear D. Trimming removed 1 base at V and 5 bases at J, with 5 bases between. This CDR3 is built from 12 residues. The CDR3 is CASSLEGTEAFF. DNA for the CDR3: TGTGCCAGCAGTTTAGAAGGGACTGAAGCTTTCTTT.

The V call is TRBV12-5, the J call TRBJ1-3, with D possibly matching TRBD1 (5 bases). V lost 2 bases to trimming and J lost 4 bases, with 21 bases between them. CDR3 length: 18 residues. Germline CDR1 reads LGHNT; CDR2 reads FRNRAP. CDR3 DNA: TGTGCTAGTGGTTTGCTAGCGTCAGGGTATCGTTCCGGAAACACCATATATTTT. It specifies CASGLLASGYRSGNTIYF.

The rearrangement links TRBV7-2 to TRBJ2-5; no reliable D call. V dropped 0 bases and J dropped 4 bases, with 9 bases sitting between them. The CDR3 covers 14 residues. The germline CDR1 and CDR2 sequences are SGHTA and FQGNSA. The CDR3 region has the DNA TGTGCCAGCAGCTTAGCGAATCGAGGAGAGACCCAGTACTTC. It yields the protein CASSLANRGETQYF.

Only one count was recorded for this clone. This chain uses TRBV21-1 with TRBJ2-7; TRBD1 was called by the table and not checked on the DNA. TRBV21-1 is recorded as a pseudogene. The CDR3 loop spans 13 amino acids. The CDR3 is CASRTGRGCEQYV. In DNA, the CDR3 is TGTGCCAGCCGGACAGGGAGGGGCTGCGAGCAGTACGTC.

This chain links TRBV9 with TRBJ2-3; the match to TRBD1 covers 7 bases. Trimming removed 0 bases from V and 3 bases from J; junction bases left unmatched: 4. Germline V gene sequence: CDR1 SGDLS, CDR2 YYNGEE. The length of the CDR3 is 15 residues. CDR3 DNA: TGTGCCAGCAGCGTAGGAGCAGGGGGAACAGATACGCAGTATTTT. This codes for CASSVGAGGTDTQYF.

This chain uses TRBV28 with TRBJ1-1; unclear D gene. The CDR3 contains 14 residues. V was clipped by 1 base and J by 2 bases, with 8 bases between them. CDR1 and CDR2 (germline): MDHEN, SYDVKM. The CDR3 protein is CASSLSAGNTEAFF. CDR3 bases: TGTGCCAGCAGTTTATCGGCAGGAAACACTGAAGCTTTCTTT.

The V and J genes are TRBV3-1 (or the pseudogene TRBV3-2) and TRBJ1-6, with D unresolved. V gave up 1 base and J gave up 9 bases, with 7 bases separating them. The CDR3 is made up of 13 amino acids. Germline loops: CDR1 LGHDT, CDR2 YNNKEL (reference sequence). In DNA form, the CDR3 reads TGTGCCAGCAGCCAAGCCGAGGGTTCACCCCTCCACTTT. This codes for CASSQAEGSPLHF.